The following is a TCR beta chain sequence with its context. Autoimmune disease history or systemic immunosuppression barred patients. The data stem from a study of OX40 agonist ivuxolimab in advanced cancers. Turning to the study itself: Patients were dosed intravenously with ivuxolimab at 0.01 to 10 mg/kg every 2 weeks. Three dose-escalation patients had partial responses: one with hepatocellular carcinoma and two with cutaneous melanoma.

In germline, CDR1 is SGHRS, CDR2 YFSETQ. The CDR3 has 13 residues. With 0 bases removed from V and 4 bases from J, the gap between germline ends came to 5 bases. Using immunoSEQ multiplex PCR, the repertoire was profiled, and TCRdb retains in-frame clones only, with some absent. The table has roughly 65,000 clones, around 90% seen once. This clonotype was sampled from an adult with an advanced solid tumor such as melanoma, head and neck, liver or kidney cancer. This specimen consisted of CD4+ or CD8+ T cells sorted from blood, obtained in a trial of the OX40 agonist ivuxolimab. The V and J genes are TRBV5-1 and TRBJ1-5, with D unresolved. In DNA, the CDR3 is TGCGCCAGCAGCTTGGGGGTAAATCAGCCCCAGCATTTT. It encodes CASSLGVNQPQHF.